The T cell receptor (beta chain) described here comes from a study of shared clonotypes between healthy human individuals. Study details: CD4 naive and CD4 memory each took three plates per donor, while CD8 naive took two and CD8 memory one.

Evenly divided among several immunoSEQ plates was the genomic DNA of each subset. Produced via immunoSEQ multiplex PCR; TCRdb's table is partial and in-frame only. The sample has some 1,400,000 clones, around 97% seen once; the top ten hold 0.95% to 1.5%. Study-wide points: A handful of donors showed sharing of about 4.6% of naive CD4 clonotypes.

In the case of this clone: Its target is not known.

With V trimmed by 5 bases and J by 5 bases, 4 bases remained unmatched. The V gene's germline CDR1 is SGHRS and CDR2 YFSETQ. The CDR3 consists of 15 residues. The chain employs TRBV5-1 and TRBJ2-1; 13 bases line up with TRBD2. This TCR derives from a man younger than 40 in good health. Sequenced sample: naive CD4+ T cells sorted from blood. Described subset: CD45RA+ positively selected. The CDR3 DNA reads TGCGCCAGCAGGGCGGGGACTAGCGGGGACAATGAGCAGTTCTTC. Residues: CASRAGTSGDNEQFF. Looking up the rest from reference TRBV5-1 and TRBJ2-1 gives the full variable domain: KAGVTQTPRYLIKTRGQQVTLSCSPISGHRSVSWYQQTPGQGLQFLFEYFSETQRNKGNFPGRFSGRQFSNSRSEMNVSTLELGDSALYLCASRAGTSGDNEQFFGPGTRLTVL.